The rows below give T cell receptor beta chains drawn from one sample of a study of shared clonotypes between healthy human individuals. Clones were read by immunoSEQ multiplex PCR, and TCRdb kept only the in-frame ones, dropping some. The table includes about 2 million clones, roughly 95% detected once. The sequencing input was naive CD8+ T cells sorted from blood. These receptors were obtained from a man in his late teens or twenties in good health. Each CDR3 is given with its conserved first and last residue. The D gene is left open where the match is weak. Not every row has a clone size; where given, it reads once, few, many or a size class.

j_call v_call clone_size d_call cdr3_aa cdr3_nt
TRBJ2-7 TRBV28 once . CASRRVNEQYF TGTGCCAGCAGGAGGGTAAACGAGCAGTACTTC
TRBJ2-2 TRBV27 . . CASSWGIHGELFF TGTGCCAGCAGTTGGGGTATCCACGGGGAGCTGTTTTTT
TRBJ2-7 TRBV11-2 once TRBD1 CASSFSWGQGDYEQYF TGTGCCAGCAGCTTTAGCTGGGGACAGGGTGACTACGAGCAGTACTTC
TRBJ1-2 TRBV9 few . CASSVAHNGNYGYTF TGTGCCAGCAGCGTAGCGCATAATGGAAACTATGGCTACACCTTC
TRBJ2-3 TRBV10-2 . . CASSTPPDTQYF TGCGCCAGCAGCACTCCGCCAGATACGCAGTATTTT
TRBJ2-7 TRBV7-9 . TRBD1 CASSLGTGTYEQYF TGTGCCAGCAGCTTAGGGACAGGAACGTACGAGCAGTACTTC
TRBJ1-4 TRBV27 . TRBD1 CASSLRGQAEKLFF TGTGCCAGCAGTTTAAGGGGACAGGCCGAAAAACTGTTTTTT
TRBJ2-1 TRBV7-9 . TRBD2 CASSPASGVYNEQFF TGTGCCAGCAGCCCCGCTAGCGGGGTCTACAATGAGCAGTTCTTC
TRBJ2-3 TRBV6-5 . . CASSPDTDTQYF TGTGCCAGCAGTCCGGACACAGATACGCAGTATTTT
TRBJ2-1 TRBV6-5 . . CASSYSPRDRGDEQFF TGTGCCAGCAGTTACTCCCCCCGGGACCGAGGGGATGAGCAGTTCTTC
TRBJ1-5 TRBV5-6 . . CASSSLDSNQPQHF TGTGCCAGCAGCTCATTGGACAGCAATCAGCCCCAGCATTTT
TRBJ1-5 TRBV2 few . CASSEATGRLQPQHF TGTGCCAGCAGTGAAGCCACGGGACGCCTACAGCCCCAGCATTTT
TRBJ1-5 TRBV6-1 . . CASSETPDQPQHF TGTGCCAGCAGTGAAACCCCCGATCAGCCCCAGCATTTT
TRBJ2-1 TRBV6-5 . . CASSYTGFHEQFF TGTGCCAGCAGTTACACGGGGTTCCATGAGCAGTTCTTC
TRBJ2-1 TRBV5-4 . . CASSLGTGRTDEQFF TGTGCCAGCAGCTTAGGCACAGGGAGAACGGATGAGCAGTTCTTC
TRBJ2-5 TRBV5-4 . . CASSSRGTETQYF TGTGCCAGCAGCTCGAGGGGGACGGAGACCCAGTACTTC
TRBJ2-1 TRBV4-3 . TRBD2 CASSQDVGTSYNEQFF TGCGCCAGCAGCCAAGATGTGGGGACTAGCTACAATGAGCAGTTCTTC
TRBJ1-2 TRBV7-9 . . CASSPGEGNGYTF TGTGCCAGCAGCCCGGGGGAGGGTAATGGCTACACCTTC
TRBJ2-5 TRBV28 once TRBD2 CASRGGETQYF TGTGCCAGCAGGGGAGGGGAGACCCAGTACTTC
TRBJ2-4 TRBV10-1 few TRBD2 CASSESTSGGAKNIQYF TGCGCCAGCAGTGAGTCAACTAGCGGGGGAGCCAAAAACATTCAGTACTTC
TRBJ1-1 TRBV5-4 . . CASSLELGLGTEAFF TGTGCCAGCAGCTTGGAACTGGGGCTGGGAACTGAAGCTTTCTTT
TRBJ2-7 TRBV7-9 . TRBD1 CASRETGGSYEQYF TGTGCCAGCAGGGAAACAGGGGGGTCCTACGAGCAGTACTTC
TRBJ2-7 TRBV5-6 . . CASSLVISDYEQYF TGTGCCAGCAGCTTGGTAATCAGCGATTACGAGCAGTACTTC
TRBJ2-5 TRBV7-9 . TRBD2 CASGLGTKETQYF TGTGCCAGCGGGCTCGGGACTAAAGAGACCCAGTACTTC
TRBJ2-7 TRBV5-6 . . CASSSMGEQYF TGTGCCAGCAGCTCGATGGGCGAGCAGTACTTC
TRBJ1-2 TRBV6-5 . TRBD1 CASSYQPGGGDGYTF TGTGCCAGCAGTTATCAGCCAGGGGGCGGGGATGGCTACACCTTC
TRBJ2-7 TRBV5-1 . . CASSLWEGTASYEQYF TGCGCCAGCAGCTTGTGGGAAGGGACGGCCTCCTACGAGCAGTACTTC
TRBJ2-7 TRBV6-1 . . CASSEQESSYEQYF TGTGCCAGCAGTGAACAGGAGAGCTCCTACGAGCAGTACTTC
TRBJ2-1 TRBV6-6 . . CASSYSGEQFF TGTGCCAGCAGTTACTCGGGTGAGCAGTTCTTC
TRBJ2-3 TRBV5-4 . TRBD1 CASSFWGQGATDTQYF TGTGCCAGCAGCTTTTGGGGACAGGGGGCTACAGATACGCAGTATTTT
TRBJ2-7 TRBV5-1 . TRBD2 CASSFGSGYEQYF TGCGCCAGCAGCTTTGGTAGCGGGTACGAGCAGTACTTC
TRBJ1-3 TRBV7-9 few . CASSFSGNTIYF TGTGCCAGCAGCTTCTCTGGAAACACCATATATTTT
TRBJ2-7 TRBV9 . TRBD2 CASSVGSSGTYEQYF TGTGCCAGCAGTGTGGGGTCTAGCGGGACGTACGAGCAGTACTTC
TRBJ1-1 TRBV2 . . CASTPEGWTEAFF TGTGCCAGCACCCCCGAGGGTTGGACTGAAGCTTTCTTT
TRBJ2-2 TRBV7-9 . . CASSLVYGSGELFF TGTGCCAGCAGCTTAGTGTACGGGAGCGGGGAGCTGTTTTTT
TRBJ2-5 TRBV19 once . CASSIALGASRETQYF TGTGCCAGTAGTATAGCCCTAGGAGCTAGCAGGGAGACCCAGTACTTC
TRBJ2-5 TRBV29-1 . TRBD2 CSVDQAGVETQYF TGCAGCGTTGATCAAGCGGGGGTAGAGACCCAGTACTTC